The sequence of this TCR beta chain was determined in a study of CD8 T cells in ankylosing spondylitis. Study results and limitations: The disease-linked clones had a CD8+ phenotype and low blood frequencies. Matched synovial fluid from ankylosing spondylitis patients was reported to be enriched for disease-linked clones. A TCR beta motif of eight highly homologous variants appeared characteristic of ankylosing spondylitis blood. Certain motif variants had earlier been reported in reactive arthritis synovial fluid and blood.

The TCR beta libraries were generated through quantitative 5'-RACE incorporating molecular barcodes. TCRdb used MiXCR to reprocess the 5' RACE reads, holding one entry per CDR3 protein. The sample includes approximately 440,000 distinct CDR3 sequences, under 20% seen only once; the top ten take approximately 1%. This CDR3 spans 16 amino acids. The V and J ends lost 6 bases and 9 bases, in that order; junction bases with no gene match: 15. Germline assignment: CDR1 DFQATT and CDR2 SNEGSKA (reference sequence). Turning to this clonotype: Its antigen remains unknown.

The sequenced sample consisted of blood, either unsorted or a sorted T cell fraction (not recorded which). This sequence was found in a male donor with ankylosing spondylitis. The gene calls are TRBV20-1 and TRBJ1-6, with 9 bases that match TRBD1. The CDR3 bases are TGCAGTGCCCGACCCTCCCGGACAGGGGATGCTTCACCCCTCCACTTT. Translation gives CSARPSRTGDASPLHF.